This T cell receptor (beta chain) was retrieved from a study of blood T cell repertoires in COVID-19. The germline CDR1 and CDR2 sequences are GTSNPN and SVGIG (reference sequence). Trimming cost V 5 bases and J 11 bases, with 15 bases left between them. CDR3 length equals 11 residues. Only in-frame clones appear in the TCRdb table, and some are missing; sequencing was by immunoSEQ multiplex PCR. Of roughly 150,000 clones detected, 80% to 90% appear once; the ten largest clones hold approximately 2.9%. The sample was peripheral blood. The clonotype was recovered from a man in his 60s with acute or convalescent COVID-19. The gene calls are TRBV30 and TRBJ1-2, with D perhaps TRBD1 (6 bases). The chain's CDR3 is CAWGDTLPYTF. The CDR3, as DNA: TGTGCCTGGGGGGACACCCTGCCGTACACCTTC.